This TCR beta chain was captured in a study of cytomegalovirus exposure and HLA in healthy donors (dated by TCRdb to between 2016 and 2019). Background on the whole study: An earlier analysis of approximately 640 of the donors reported more than 250 Gb of sequence data and about 100 million unique TCR beta sequences from about 179 million T cells. Around 320 gigabases of sequencing data and approximately 84 million unique TCR sequences were included in an early release covering about 600 HLA-typed donors. The genetic ancestry cluster associated with self-reported Caucasian donors included about 81% of the approximately 400 genotyped donors. The study aimed to test whether signatures of past pathogen exposure could be identified by cataloging public T cell receptors. The T cell repertoires of around 730 subjects were profiled by immunosequencing and related to cytomegalovirus serostatus. A separate validation cohort of some 130 different subjects was used in addition to the roughly 700-subject first cohort. High-throughput TCR immunosequencing, statistical association of individual TCRs with disease status, and machine learning were combined to predict cytomegalovirus infection status. To study patterns of TCR occurrence, a later analysis re-analyzed previously published TCR beta repertoires from hundreds of donors and added high-resolution HLA genotyping. Rather than using new phenotypic data, the later analysis identified candidate immune exposures from TCR beta sequences and from how often those sequences occurred across donors. An earlier analysis of a few hundred of the donors applied high-throughput TCR beta sequencing to assess whether each TCR beta V gene segment acted as functional or pseudogenic. Donor age, sex, ethnicity and CMV serostatus were compiled alongside the repertoire data. Genome-wide SNP genotypes for about 55% of the 666 donors were used in a later genetic analysis, which treated that subset as a discovery cohort. Every repertoire in the discovery cohort had been generated on one and the same sequencing platform. HLA typing included class I and class II loci at four-digit resolution. Typing coverage varied by locus: about 629-630 donors for A, B, C, DRB1 and DQB1; roughly 500 for DQA1; 600 to 610 for DPA1; roughly 450 for DPB1. Because of strong linkage in the cohort, roughly five DR-DQ haplotypes were treated as single units for association and clustering. Among under 450 genotyped donors of the cohort, an average of approximately 230,000 unique TCR beta nucleotide sequences were sequenced per donor, about a sixth of them non-productive.

In total, roughly 670 healthy bone marrow donors made up the cohort. At the time of sampling, all cohort members were nominally healthy, though unrecorded immune exposures were likely present. The donor was CMV seronegative and was included in the group of 352 seronegative cohort members. Each donor provided a peripheral blood sample, and peripheral blood mononuclear cells were used for TCR beta sequencing. Genomic DNA extraction from the blood cell samples was performed with the Qiagen DNeasy Blood Extraction Kit. The table lists this clone with a few counts. Its antigen target is currently unknown. Base qualities were left out, and no much larger clone turns up one base away. The library relied on the immunoSEQ multiplex PCR assay. The multiplex PCR relied on a mix of 60 forward primers for TCR Vbeta segments and 13 reverse primers for TCR Jbeta segments. The CDR3 region of rearranged TCR beta genes was amplified from genomic DNA with a multiplex PCR assay. On the Illumina HiSeq System, the amplified TCR beta libraries were sequenced as 87-base-pair reads. On the authors' methods: In a later analysis, tens of millions of unique TCR beta chains were counted across the 650 to 700 repertoires, and approximately 9.9 million of these chains were shared by at least two donors. Raw reads were error-corrected and collapsed into unique sequences by a nearest-neighbor algorithm in which closely related sequences were merged to remove PCR and sequencing errors. CDR3 sequences were aligned to IMGT reference sequences to assign V, D and J gene segments. For a sequence to be retained, a match of at least six nucleotides was required to both a V gene segment and a J gene segment. Rearrangements were called productive when the CDR3 lacked stop codons and stayed in frame with V and J; all others were non-productive. CDR3 was defined according to IMGT convention as the region running from the second conserved V-encoded cysteine to the conserved J-encoded phenylalanine. Sequences without an unambiguous match to a single V gene segment were excluded from the earlier analysis of 500 to 700 of the donors. In an earlier analysis of 587 of the donors, a V segment was called functional when productive rearrangements were above 56.7%, and segregating when the standard deviation between donors exceeded 5%. To diagnose cytomegalovirus status from the catalog of TCR beta chain sequences, a statistical classification framework was built. A later analysis assigned V and J genes by comparing TCR nucleotide sequences with IMGT/GENE-DB human TR gene sequences. The TCRdist pipeline was used in a later analysis to assign CDR3 sequences and most-parsimonious VDJ recombination scenarios. In a later analysis, every TCR beta chain was defined by the combination of its CDR3 amino acid sequence and its V-gene family, and reads without a unique V-gene family were dropped. To address suspected cross-contamination and a sequencing artifact, a later analysis removed some 620 highly shared, low-generation-probability nucleotide sequences. A later analysis calculated a clonal expansion index for each public chain from normalized within-repertoire ranks of inferred template counts. In a later analysis, generation probabilities were computed using a VDJ recombination model fitted to out-of-frame rearrangements, and the results were checked against IGoR. Hypergeometric tests were used in a later analysis to score TCR-TCR, TCR-HLA and TCR-CMV co-occurrence, with a repertoire-size bias correction applied to the TCR pairs. In a later analysis, false discovery rates were estimated by permuting HLA or CMV assignments 20 times. In a later analysis, co-occurring TCRs were grouped using DBSCAN, and TCRdist sequence similarity was added for clustering within HLA-allele-positive subsets. Repertoires with fewer than 30,000 or more than 120,000 public chains were left out of co-occurrence clustering, as were about 5 repertoires with anomalous nucleotide sharing. Entries here come from immuneACCESS through TCRdb and include only in-frame sequences with V and J called. Some clones fail to appear in such tables; in the studies checked, an unresolved V gene covers under half of the shortfall, and the cause of the remainder is unknown. The V and J calls and clone size were taken over from that table, and D and trimming were inferred from the DNA. The table for this sample lists 110,000 to 150,000 clones; approximately 82% of them were counted only once. 1.5% to 2.5% of the sample is in the top ten clones.

Overall study results and their limits: In an earlier analysis of some 640 of the donors, most TCR beta V segments were observed in productive rearrangements about 90% or about 30% of the time, broadly matching IMGT annotations. According to a later genetic analysis, donors in an Asian-associated ancestry cluster had fewer N-insertions in productive TCRs than the approximately 670-donor mean. In this cohort, only TCR beta chains were sequenced, and detectable features were limited by the absence of alpha or paired-chain data. The study gave a list of 150 to 200 TCR beta chains associated with cytomegalovirus. Most CMV-associated TCR beta chains appeared to be HLA-restricted in a later analysis, and the HLA associations seemed to be driven largely by CMV exposure. Compared with equally common non-associated chains, HLA-associated TCR beta chains in a later analysis were more clonally expanded and had lower generation probabilities. In both the original and validation cohorts, the classifier was reported to diagnose cytomegalovirus status with high specificity and sensitivity. Sequencing depth was assumed to be roughly uniform across donors in the presence/absence analyses, though that assumption may not hold. Around 16 rarely observed V segments, including chromosome 9 orphons, were excluded from the earlier analysis of 550 to 700 of the donors because counts were too low. The authors suggested that the approach could potentially be generalized to other disease states and immunological phenotypes. A later genetic analysis associated a missense DCLRE1C variant with V-gene and J-gene trimming of TCR beta chains, and an independent cohort replicated the association. A few of the identified cytomegalovirus-associated TCR beta chains were confirmed in vitro to be specific for cytomegalovirus antigens. Correlated functional status among segregating V segments might reflect linkage disequilibrium, but an unknown experimental factor could not be ruled out. A further reported finding was that TCR beta sequences accurately predicted the HLA-A and HLA-B alleles for most subjects in the first cohort. In a later analysis, several top co-occurrence clusters were reported to appear linked to parvovirus B19, influenza, CMV and Epstein-Barr virus. Assigning TCR associations to individual alleles was difficult when HLA alleles, especially DR and DQ, strongly co-occurred. Because HLA typing was missing for some donors at each locus, association tests included only the typed subset. Most TCR sequences were observed very rarely across donors, whereas some public TCRs were present in many individuals. A later analysis found that TCR association rates varied across HLA loci, with DRB1 alleles showing the most associated TCRs and HLA-C alleles the fewest. The only immune exposure information available for the cohort was CMV serostatus. A group of highly shared sequence variants was considered likely to be a technical artifact of the sequencing pipeline. A later analysis associated 16,951 TCR beta sequences with specific HLA alleles at a false discovery rate of 0.05. Some IMGT-functional V segments, including TRBV6-2 and TRBV6-3, could not be distinguished by the 87-base-pair reads and were therefore excluded.

The CDR3 runs 15 amino acids, cysteine and phenylalanine included. Here the CDR3 DNA is all that survives: 45 bases in frame from base 1. Via the germline V gene, CDR1 is SGHAT and CDR2 FQNNGV. Trimming removed 1 base from V and 8 bases from J; the gene matches leave 6 bases unexplained. The clonotype originates from a woman aged 40 to 50 in good health and CMV-seronegative. Source material: PBMCs. The V and J genes are TRBV11-2 and TRBJ1-2; 11 central bases correspond to TRBD1. The DNA sequence is as follows: TGTGCCAGCAGCTTAGTAGGACAGGGGGCGATCGGCTACACCTTC. The resulting protein is CASSLVGQGAIGYTF.